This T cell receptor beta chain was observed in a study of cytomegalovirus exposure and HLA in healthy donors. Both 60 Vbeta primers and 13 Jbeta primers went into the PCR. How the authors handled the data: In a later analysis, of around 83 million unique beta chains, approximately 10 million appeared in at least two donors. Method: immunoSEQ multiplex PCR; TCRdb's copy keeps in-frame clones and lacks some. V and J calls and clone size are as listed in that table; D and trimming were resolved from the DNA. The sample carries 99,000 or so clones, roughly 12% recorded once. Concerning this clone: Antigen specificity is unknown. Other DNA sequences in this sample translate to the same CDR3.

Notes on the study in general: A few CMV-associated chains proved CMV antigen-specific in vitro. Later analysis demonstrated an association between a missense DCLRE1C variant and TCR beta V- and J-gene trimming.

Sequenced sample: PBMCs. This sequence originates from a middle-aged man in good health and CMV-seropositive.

The CDR3 reads CASSPRTGGNTGELFF. The CDR3, as DNA: TGCGCCAGCAGCCCCCGGACAGGGGGCAATACCGGGGAGCTGTTTTTT. The chain has TRBV5-1 and TRBJ2-2; 11 bases line up with TRBD1. The germline V gene has CDR1 SGHRS and CDR2 YFSETQ. CDR3 length: 16 amino acids. With V trimmed by 4 bases and J by 5 bases, 7 bases remained unmatched.